The subject of this entry is one TCR beta chain. Its antigen is as yet unknown. An equimolar mix of two oligonucleotides served as the beta constant-region primer for TRBC1 and TRBC2. Four rounds of PCR amplified the ligated cDNA using nested alpha and beta constant-region primers plus SP2. Ligation attached a single-stranded oligonucleotide with a 12-nucleotide UMI and the SP2 primer to the cDNA 3' end. Via MiXCR, TCRdb re-called the UMI-ligation and nested PCR reads, giving one row per CDR3 protein. The sample yields over 100,000 distinct CDR3 sequences, roughly 36% seen once. Germline CDR1 is DFQATT and CDR2 is SNEGSKA (reference sequence). Losses at the gene ends were 7 bases for V and 6 bases for J; bases not matched to a gene: 10. The CDR3 is 14 amino acids. The data were taken from a study of naive and memory T cell subsets. Findings and limits, study-wide: In naive cells, over 85% of TCR sequences were seen only once.

The chain employs TRBV20-1 and TRBJ2-4; TRBD1 matches at 9 bases. Sequencing used central memory CD4+ T cells from blood. This receptor was taken from a human donor in good health. CDR3 coding DNA: TGCAGTGTTGCACACTCGACAGGGGGAAACATTCAGTACTTC. It encodes CSVAHSTGGNIQYF.